The 14 T cell receptor beta chains below all came from one sample that was sequenced in a study of T cell responses to AZD1222 COVID-19 vaccine (dated by TCRdb to 2020 to 2023). This sample's time point label indicates: baseline before first vaccination. Preparation of the library involved the immunoSEQ multiplex PCR assay. TCRdb re-hosts the immuneACCESS table, in-frame sequences only. Its copies lack some clones; in the studies checked, an unresolved V gene accounts for under half of them, and the cause for the rest is not known. In all, the sample holds some 96,000 clones, and about 88% of those were seen once. 2.5% to 3.5% of the sample lies in the top ten. The sample here was peripheral blood, taken on day 0 of AZD1222 vaccination. Source of these receptors: an adult in good health.

The rearrangement joins TRBV19 to TRBJ1-1; 7 positions agree with TRBD1. Germline CDR1 LNHDA, CDR2 SQIVND (reference sequence). The CDR3 contains 13 residues. The J segment lost 5 bases and the V segment lost 10 bases, leaving 10 bases of the junction unmatched. CDR3 nucleotide sequence: TGTGCCACTACAGGGGTGATATTGACTGAAGCTTTCTTT. Translation gives CATTGVILTEAFF.

This clone was observed a single time. The rearrangement links TRBV6-5 to TRBJ1-5; 10 bases map to TRBD1. V dropped 5 bases and J dropped 7; count of bases not matched to a gene: 5. Germline lookup yields CDR1 MNHEY and CDR2 SVGAGI. The CDR3 length is 14 residues. CDR3 sequence: CASSRTGGVQPQHF. DNA of the CDR3: TGTGCCAGCAGTAGGACAGGGGGAGTGCAGCCCCAGCATTTT.

The chain uses TRBV20-1 and TRBJ1-1, with 7 bases identical to TRBD1. The CDR3 extends over 11 amino acids. Germline values: CDR1 DFQATT, CDR2 SNEGSKA (reference sequence). The V gene end was trimmed by 5 bases and the J gene end by 7 bases; junction bases not matched to a gene: 4. The CDR3 DNA sequence: TGCAGTGCTCCCAGGGGGGTTGAAGCTTTCTTT. Translated: CSAPRGVEAFF.

V gene TRBV7-9 combines with J gene TRBJ2-3, with 7 bases that match TRBD1. The CDR3 contains 12 residues. The germline CDR1 and CDR2 sequences are SEHNR and FQNEAQ (reference sequence). The V and J ends lost 8 bases and 1 base, in that order; junction bases with no gene match: 0. In nucleotides, the CDR3 is TGTGCCAGCGGGACAGGCACAGATACGCAGTATTTT. This sequence encodes CASGTGTDTQYF.

The gene calls are TRBV5-4 and TRBJ2-7; 7 bases align to TRBD2. Per the germline V gene, CDR1 is SGHNT and CDR2 is YYREEE (reference sequence). The CDR3 totals 17 residues. V lost 4 bases to trimming and J lost 5 bases; unmatched junction nucleotides: 18. The CDR3 region is CASSPPGLAAFSNEQYF. In DNA form, the CDR3 reads TGTGCCAGCAGCCCCCCGGGCCTAGCGGCATTTTCCAACGAGCAGTACTTC.

This clone has just one count. This sequence joins TRBV6-4 and TRBJ2-1; 10 nucleotides agree with TRBD1. The CDR3 covers 14 residues. CDR1 is MRHNA, CDR2 SNTAGT, per germline. V lost 5 bases, J lost 9 bases, and 7 bases stayed unmatched. CDR3 sequence (DNA): TGTGCCAGCAGTCACCAGGGACAGGGGTCTGAGCAGTTCTTC. Protein sequence: CASSHQGQGSEQFF.

The V gene is TRBV29-1, the J gene TRBJ2-7; 7 nucleotides line up with TRBD2. J lost 2 bases, V lost 4 bases, and 2 bases had no gene match. The CDR3 has 12 residues. Per germline, CDR1 SQVTM and CDR2 ANQGSEA. CDR3 coding DNA: TGCAGCGTTGTGGGGACTACCTACGAGCAGTACTTC. It is translated as CSVVGTTYEQYF.

The V call is TRBV5-6, the J call TRBJ2-7, with TRBD2 as a possible D gene (6 bases). Germline V gene data show CDR1 as SGHDT and CDR2 as YYEEEE. Trimming removed 0 bases at V and 3 bases at J, with 13 bases between. There are 15 residues in the CDR3. CDR3 nucleotides: TGTGCCAGCAGCTTGGTCGGGGGTTACAACTACGAGCAGTACTTC. This codes for CASSLVGGYNYEQYF.

This clone was detected once. This rearrangement joins TRBV25-1 to TRBJ1-4, with TRBD1 matching over 9 bases. J was trimmed by 7 bases and V by 3 bases; bases with no gene match: 6. The CDR3 consists of 15 residues. Germline V gene data show CDR1 as MGHDK and CDR2 as SYGVNS. The CDR3 nucleotides read TGTGCCAGCAGTGAGACCGGGACAGGGACTGAAAAACTGTTTTTT. Amino acids: CASSETGTGTEKLFF.

Here the CDR3 DNA reads TGTGCCAGCTCACCGGGTCCGGGGAGGACGGGCACTGAAGCTTTCTTT. This codes for CASSPGPGRTGTEAFF. V and J are TRBV18 and TRBJ1-1; D gene uncertain. Trimming took 3 bases from V and 4 from J, leaving 18 bases between them. Germline CDR1 and CDR2: KGHSH and LQKENI. This CDR3 spans 16 amino acids.

A few counts support this clone. The chain links TRBV7-9 to TRBJ2-7; the D call may be TRBD1 or TRBD2 (5 bases each). This CDR3 has 14 amino acids. The V end was cut by 0 bases, the J end by 0 bases, with 6 bases between. CDR1 and CDR2 from the germline V gene are SEHNR and FQNEAQ (reference sequence). CDR3 sequence reads: CASSLAGVSYEQYF. The DNA of the CDR3 is TGTGCCAGCAGCTTAGCGGGGGTCTCCTACGAGCAGTACTTC.

V usage is TRBV10-3 and J usage is TRBJ1-1, with 10 bases identical to TRBD1. CDR3 length equals 12 residues. Germline trimming cut 8 bases from V and 3 bases from J; bases unmatched to any gene: 0. CDR1 is ENHRY and CDR2 is SYGVKD in the germline V gene. CDR3 residues: CAIGTGDTEAFF. In DNA form, the CDR3 reads TGTGCCATCGGGACAGGGGACACTGAAGCTTTCTTT.

This clone occurred a few times. In nucleotides, the CDR3 is TGTGCCAGCAGCTTCGAAGGGACCGGGGAGCTGTTTTTT. Amino acids: CASSFEGTGELFF. The J gene is TRBJ2-2, the V gene TRBV7-6; D gene unclear. This CDR3 has 13 amino acids. The V end lost 3 bases, the J end lost 5 bases, and 7 bases lay between the germline ends. Germline CDR1 and CDR2: SGHVS and FNYEAQ.

This chain connects TRBV4-1 to TRBJ2-1; D unresolved. Trimming shortened V by 3 bases and J by 5 bases, and 8 bases separated the two germline ends. Germline CDR1 is MGHRA and CDR2 is YSYEKL. This CDR3 has 13 residues. The DNA for the CDR3 is TGCGCCAGCAGCCAGATCCTGGACAATGAGCAGTTCTTC. Residues: CASSQILDNEQFF.